Listed below are T cell receptor beta chains from one sample, sequenced in a study of blood T cell repertoires in COVID-19. TCRdb's copy holds only in-frame clones and misses some; the assay was immunoSEQ multiplex PCR. The data contain roughly 180,000 clones, around 86% of them singletons. Sequenced input: peripheral blood. Receptor source: a woman aged 25 to 39 with active or convalescent COVID-19. Each CDR3 is given with its conserved first and last residue. The D gene is left open where the match is weak. Only some rows state a clone size, as once, few, many or a class for expanded clones.

j_gene: TRBJ2-7; v_gene: TRBV6-5; abundance: once; d_gene: .; CDR3aa: CASSYSNRGSYEQYF; CDR3nt: TGTGCCAGCAGTTACTCGAATAGGGGGTCCTACGAGCAGTACTTC
j_gene: TRBJ1-5; v_gene: TRBV20-1; abundance: .; d_gene: .; CDR3aa: CSASRQYGQPQHF; CDR3nt: TGCAGTGCTAGTAGACAGTATGGTCAGCCCCAGCATTTT
j_gene: TRBJ2-3; v_gene: TRBV7-9; abundance: once; d_gene: TRBD2; CDR3aa: CASTFSGGAADTQYF; CDR3nt: TGTGCCAGCACCTTTAGCGGGGGGGCCGCAGATACGCAGTATTTT
j_gene: TRBJ1-2; v_gene: TRBV5-4; abundance: .; d_gene: .; CDR3aa: CASSLGPGSGYTF; CDR3nt: TGTGCCAGCAGCTTGGGCCCCGGGAGTGGCTACACCTTC
j_gene: TRBJ1-5; v_gene: TRBV28; abundance: .; d_gene: .; CDR3aa: CASRDHRAGSGNQPQHF; CDR3nt: TGTGCCAGCAGGGACCACAGGGCCGGTTCGGGCAATCAGCCCCAGCATTTT
j_gene: TRBJ2-1; v_gene: TRBV7-9; abundance: .; d_gene: TRBD2; CDR3aa: CASSPSGRLYDNEQFF; CDR3nt: TGTGCCAGCAGCCCTAGCGGGAGGCTTTATGACAATGAGCAGTTCTTC
j_gene: TRBJ2-1; v_gene: TRBV2; abundance: .; d_gene: .; CDR3aa: CASSDRGRSSREQFF; CDR3nt: TGTGCCAGCAGTGATAGAGGTAGGAGCTCGAGGGAGCAGTTCTTC
j_gene: TRBJ1-2; v_gene: TRBV18; abundance: .; d_gene: TRBD1; CDR3aa: CANSQGARGYTF; CDR3nt: TGTGCCAACTCACAGGGGGCACGGGGCTACACCTTC
j_gene: TRBJ2-7; v_gene: TRBV9; abundance: .; d_gene: .; CDR3aa: CASSVDGEFYEQYF; CDR3nt: TGTGCCAGCAGCGTAGACGGGGAGTTCTACGAGCAGTACTTC
j_gene: TRBJ1-1; v_gene: TRBV28; abundance: once; d_gene: .; CDR3aa: CASSFGGHYTEAFF; CDR3nt: TGTGCCAGCAGTTTCGGTGGACATTACACTGAAGCTTTCTTT
j_gene: TRBJ1-2; v_gene: TRBV19; abundance: .; d_gene: TRBD1; CDR3aa: CASSMGQLISGYTF; CDR3nt: TGTGCCAGTAGTATGGGACAGCTAATCTCTGGCTACACCTTC
j_gene: TRBJ2-5; v_gene: TRBV12-5; abundance: .; d_gene: .; CDR3aa: CASGLGTTIQETQYF; CDR3nt: TGTGCTAGTGGTCTCGGGACAACGATCCAAGAGACCCAGTACTTC
j_gene: TRBJ2-2; v_gene: TRBV28; abundance: .; d_gene: .; CDR3aa: CASSLLDTGELFF; CDR3nt: TGTGCCAGCAGTTTATTAGACACCGGGGAGCTGTTTTTT
j_gene: TRBJ2-2; v_gene: TRBV3-1/TRBV3-2; abundance: .; d_gene: .; CDR3aa: CASSPGSAAGELFF; CDR3nt: TGTGCCAGCAGCCCGGGTAGCGCGGCCGGGGAGCTGTTTTTT
j_gene: TRBJ2-2; v_gene: TRBV5-5; abundance: .; d_gene: TRBD2; CDR3aa: CASSRGGHGTGELFF; CDR3nt: TGTGCCAGCAGCCGCGGGGGGCACGGAACCGGGGAGCTGTTTTTT
j_gene: TRBJ2-1; v_gene: TRBV7-2; abundance: .; d_gene: TRBD2; CDR3aa: CASRPGGSYNEQFF; CDR3nt: TGTGCCAGCAGACCGGGGGGCTCCTACAATGAGCAGTTCTTC
j_gene: TRBJ2-3; v_gene: TRBV11-2; abundance: .; d_gene: .; CDR3aa: CASSLTGIGTDTQYF; CDR3nt: TGTGCCAGCAGCTTAACCGGCATCGGGACAGATACGCAGTATTTT
j_gene: TRBJ2-4; v_gene: TRBV5-4; abundance: .; d_gene: TRBD1; CDR3aa: CASSAPQGASAKNIQYF; CDR3nt: TGTGCCAGCAGCGCGCCACAGGGGGCGAGCGCCAAAAACATTCAGTACTTC
j_gene: TRBJ2-1; v_gene: TRBV3-1/TRBV3-2; abundance: .; d_gene: .; CDR3aa: CASSPIGKGDNEQFF; CDR3nt: TGTGCCAGCAGTCCTATTGGGAAGGGGGACAATGAGCAGTTCTTC
j_gene: TRBJ2-3; v_gene: TRBV24-1; abundance: .; d_gene: TRBD2; CDR3aa: CATSDRTSGGADTQYF; CDR3nt: TGTGCCACCAGTGATCGGACTAGCGGGGGGGCAGATACGCAGTATTTT
j_gene: TRBJ2-7; v_gene: TRBV5-1; abundance: .; d_gene: .; CDR3aa: CASSFGLPSSYEQYF; CDR3nt: TGCGCCAGCAGCTTCGGACTCCCGAGCTCCTACGAGCAGTACTTC
j_gene: TRBJ2-7; v_gene: TRBV6-5; abundance: .; d_gene: .; CDR3aa: CASREGWAVSYEQYF; CDR3nt: TGTGCCAGCAGGGAGGGATGGGCTGTTTCCTACGAGCAGTACTTC
j_gene: TRBJ1-1; v_gene: TRBV10-3; abundance: .; d_gene: TRBD1; CDR3aa: CAIREPQGFTEAFF; CDR3nt: TGTGCCATCAGGGAACCACAGGGGTTCACTGAAGCTTTCTTT
j_gene: TRBJ2-7; v_gene: TRBV28; abundance: .; d_gene: TRBD1; CDR3aa: CASSGTGGRYEQYF; CDR3nt: TGTGCCAGCAGCGGGACAGGGGGAAGGTACGAGCAGTACTTC
j_gene: TRBJ1-1; v_gene: TRBV19; abundance: .; d_gene: .; CDR3aa: CASSIMEGTEAFF; CDR3nt: TGTGCCAGTAGTATTATGGAGGGCACTGAAGCTTTCTTT